This T cell receptor (beta chain) was obtained from a study of cytomegalovirus exposure and HLA in healthy donors. A multiplex PCR was run with 60 Vbeta primers and 13 Jbeta primers. Produced via immunoSEQ multiplex PCR; TCRdb's table is partial and in-frame only. The sample includes approximately 300,000 clones, about 80% of them seen just once. Trimming took off 5 bases at V and 6 bases at J, with 11 bases between the two ends. The CDR3 spans 14 residues. Germline lookup yields CDR1 MDHEN and CDR2 SYDVKM. As concerns this clone: Antigen: not known.

Study conclusions and caveats: Per published reports, the classifier diagnosed cytomegalovirus status with high specificity and sensitivity.

The sample taken for sequencing was PBMCs. The chain recombines TRBV28 with TRBJ1-6; tentatively, D is TRBD1 (5 bases). The clonotype originates from a girl aged 2-10 years in good health and CMV-seronegative. CDR3 nucleotides: TGTGCCAGCAGTGTGGCGGGGGTTAATTCACCCCTCCACTTT. Translated: CASSVAGVNSPLHF.